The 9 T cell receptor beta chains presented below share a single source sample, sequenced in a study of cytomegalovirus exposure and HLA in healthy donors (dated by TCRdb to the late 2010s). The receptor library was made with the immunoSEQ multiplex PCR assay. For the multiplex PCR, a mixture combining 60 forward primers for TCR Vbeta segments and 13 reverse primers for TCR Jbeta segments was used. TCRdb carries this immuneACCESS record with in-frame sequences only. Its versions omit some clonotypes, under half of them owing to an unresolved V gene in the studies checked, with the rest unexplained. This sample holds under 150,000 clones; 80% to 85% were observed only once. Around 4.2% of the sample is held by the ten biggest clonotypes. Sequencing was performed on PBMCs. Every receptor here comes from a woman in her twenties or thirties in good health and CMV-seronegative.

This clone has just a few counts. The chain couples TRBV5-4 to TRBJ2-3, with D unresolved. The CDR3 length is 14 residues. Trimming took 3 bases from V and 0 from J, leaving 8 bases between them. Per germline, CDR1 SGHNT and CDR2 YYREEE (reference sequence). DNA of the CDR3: TGTGCCAGCAGCTGGGCAGGCAGCACAGATACGCAGTATTTT. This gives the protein CASSWAGSTDTQYF.

The CDR3 DNA follows: TGCGCCAGCAGCCATAACCAGGAGGGTAGGGCCAAAAACATTCAGTACTTC. Protein: CASSHNQEGRAKNIQYF. This chain links TRBV4-1 with TRBJ2-4; maybe TRBD2 (6 bases). V was cut by 3 bases and J by 1 base, with 16 bases left in between. Germline V gene lookup returns CDR1 MGHRA and CDR2 YSYEKL. The CDR3 is 17 amino acids.

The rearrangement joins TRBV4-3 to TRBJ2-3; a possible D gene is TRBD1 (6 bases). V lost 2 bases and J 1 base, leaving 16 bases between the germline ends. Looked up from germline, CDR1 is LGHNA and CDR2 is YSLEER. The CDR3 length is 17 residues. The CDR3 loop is CASSQTPTGDGTDTQYF. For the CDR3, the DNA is TGCGCCAGCAGCCAAACCCCGACAGGTGACGGCACAGATACGCAGTATTTT.

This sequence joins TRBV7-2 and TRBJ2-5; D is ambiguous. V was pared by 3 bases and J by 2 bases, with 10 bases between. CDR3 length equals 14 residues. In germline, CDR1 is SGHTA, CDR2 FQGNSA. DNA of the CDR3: TGTGCCAGCAGCTTCAGGAAAGAGCAAGAGACCCAGTACTTC. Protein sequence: CASSFRKEQETQYF.

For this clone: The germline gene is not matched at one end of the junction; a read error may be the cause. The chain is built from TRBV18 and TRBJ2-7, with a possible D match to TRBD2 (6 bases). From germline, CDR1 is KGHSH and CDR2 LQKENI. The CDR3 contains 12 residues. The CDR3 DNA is TGTGCCAGCTCCCCACGGGACTCCGAGCAGTACTTC. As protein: CASSPRDSEQYF.

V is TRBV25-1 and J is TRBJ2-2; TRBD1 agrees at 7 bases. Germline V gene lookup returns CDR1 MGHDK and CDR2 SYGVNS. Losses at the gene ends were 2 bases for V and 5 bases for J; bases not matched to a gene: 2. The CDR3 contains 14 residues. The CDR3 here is CASSERGRTGELFF. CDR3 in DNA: TGTGCCAGCAGTGAAAGGGGGCGTACCGGGGAGCTGTTTTTT.

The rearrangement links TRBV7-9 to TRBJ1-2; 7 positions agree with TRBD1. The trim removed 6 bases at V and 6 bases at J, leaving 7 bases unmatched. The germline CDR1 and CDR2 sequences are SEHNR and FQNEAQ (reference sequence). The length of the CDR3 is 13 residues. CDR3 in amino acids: CASSIDRANGYTF. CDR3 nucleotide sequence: TGTGCCAGCAGTATAGACAGGGCTAATGGCTACACCTTC.

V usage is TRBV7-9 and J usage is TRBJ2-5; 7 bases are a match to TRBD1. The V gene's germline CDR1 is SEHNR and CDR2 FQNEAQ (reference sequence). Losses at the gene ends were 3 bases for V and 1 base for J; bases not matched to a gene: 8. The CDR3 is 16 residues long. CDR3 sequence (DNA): TGTGCCAGCAGCTTCTTCACACAGGGGTTCCAAGAGACCCAGTACTTC. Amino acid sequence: CASSFFTQGFQETQYF.

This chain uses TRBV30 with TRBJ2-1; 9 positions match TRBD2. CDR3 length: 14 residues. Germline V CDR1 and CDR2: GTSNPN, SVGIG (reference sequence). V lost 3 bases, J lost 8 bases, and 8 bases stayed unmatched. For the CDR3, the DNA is TGTGCCTGGAGCCTCGGACTAGCGACCGATGAGCAGTTCTTC. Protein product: CAWSLGLATDEQFF.